A selection of T cell receptor beta chains follows, all from one sample in a study of OX40 agonist ivuxolimab in advanced cancers. Clones were read by immunoSEQ multiplex PCR, and TCRdb kept only the in-frame ones, dropping some. The sample shows more than 50,000 clones, 70% to 85% of them seen only once. Material: CD4+ or CD8+ T cells sorted from blood, obtained in a trial of the OX40 agonist ivuxolimab. These receptors were taken from an adult with an advanced solid tumor such as melanoma, head and neck, liver or kidney cancer. The conserved cysteine and the conserved F or W are not part of the CDR3 here. Fields, in order: V gene, J gene, clone size, CDR3 protein. Clone sizes are given selectively: once, few, many, or a class where the clone is expanded.

V gene: TRBV18
J gene: TRBJ1-1
clone size: .
CDR3 protein: ASSPVQGKNTEAF

V gene: TRBV29-1
J gene: TRBJ1-4
clone size: .
CDR3 protein: SVEDSEKLF

V gene: TRBV7-2
J gene: TRBJ1-6
clone size: .
CDR3 protein: ASSAQGGDNSPLH

V gene: TRBV6-1
J gene: TRBJ2-2
clone size: .
CDR3 protein: ASIITGNTGELF

V gene: TRBV6-1
J gene: TRBJ1-6
clone size: .
CDR3 protein: ASRMGDGYNSPLH

V gene: TRBV29-1
J gene: TRBJ1-2
clone size: .
CDR3 protein: SVSGTAGYGYT

V gene: TRBV6-5
J gene: TRBJ2-5
clone size: .
CDR3 protein: ASRKTGQETQY

V gene: TRBV9
J gene: TRBJ1-2
clone size: .
CDR3 protein: ASKPSTGGYT

V gene: TRBV11-2
J gene: TRBJ2-3
clone size: .
CDR3 protein: ASSPLAGRPRGTQY

V gene: TRBV5-1
J gene: TRBJ2-7
clone size: .
CDR3 protein: ASSPEGDHLDEQY

V gene: TRBV5-1
J gene: TRBJ2-3
clone size: .
CDR3 protein: ASSTTSGVSTDTQY

V gene: TRBV28
J gene: TRBJ1-2
clone size: .
CDR3 protein: ASIRARDISNYGYT

V gene: TRBV20-1
J gene: TRBJ2-7
clone size: .
CDR3 protein: SALRANEQY

V gene: TRBV2
J gene: TRBJ2-1
clone size: .
CDR3 protein: ASRWRGTGGNEQF

V gene: TRBV19
J gene: TRBJ1-5
clone size: once
CDR3 protein: ASSTRRLNQPQH